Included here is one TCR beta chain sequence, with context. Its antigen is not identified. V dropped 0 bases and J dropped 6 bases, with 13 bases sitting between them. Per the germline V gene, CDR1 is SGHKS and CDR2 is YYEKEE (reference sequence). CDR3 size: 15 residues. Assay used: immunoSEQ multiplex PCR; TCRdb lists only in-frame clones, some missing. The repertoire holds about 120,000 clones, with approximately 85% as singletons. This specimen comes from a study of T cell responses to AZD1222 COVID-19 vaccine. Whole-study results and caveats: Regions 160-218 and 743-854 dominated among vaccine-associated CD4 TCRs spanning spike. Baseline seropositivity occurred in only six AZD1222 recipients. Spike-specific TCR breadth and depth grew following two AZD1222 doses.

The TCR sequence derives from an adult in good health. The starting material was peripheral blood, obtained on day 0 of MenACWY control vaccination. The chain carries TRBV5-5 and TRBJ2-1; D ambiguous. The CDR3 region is CASSLGVVSFNEQFF. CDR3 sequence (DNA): TGTGCCAGCAGCTTGGGTGTAGTCAGCTTCAATGAGCAGTTCTTC.